The 24 T cell receptor beta chains reported below all come from one sample, sequenced in a study of response to subunit inactivated influenza vaccine (dated by TCRdb to the late 2010s). Receptor amplification or capture employed RT-PCR. The sequencer was an Illumina HiSeq 2500. Through fastp at Q25 and MiXCR, TCRdb rebuilt clones from the public reads, retaining in-frame beta chains. Rows merge per CDR3 protein into single entries with the most common DNA and genes. The sample yields some 600,000 distinct CDR3 sequences; around 15% were counted once. The leading ten clones occupy 6% to 9.5% of the sample. The sequenced sample was PBMCs from blood, obtained roughly 15 days before vaccination. All receptors derive from a man between 50 and 59 years old who received an inactivated influenza vaccine. Donor details come from another sample of the same person, matched by shared clones.

This clonotype has just a few counts. The J gene is TRBJ2-1, the V gene TRBV5-1; a weak D match, TRBD1 (6 bases). Germline loops: CDR1 SGHRS, CDR2 YFSETQ. CDR3 length: 12 residues. V was clipped by 4 bases and J by 9 bases, with 11 bases between them. CDR3 sequence reads: CASSGLGAEQFF. The CDR3, as DNA: TGCGCCAGCAGCGGTTTGGGGGCTGAGCAGTTCTTC.

This sequence joins TRBV11-2 and TRBJ2-1, with TRBD2 matching 7 bases. This CDR3 is built from 20 residues. From germline, CDR1 is SGHAT and CDR2 FQNNGV. The junction had 23 bases not matched to a gene; V was cut back by 5 bases and J by 4 bases. The CDR3 sequence: CASSPGRGVGREVTYNEQFF. In DNA form, the CDR3 reads TGTGCCAGCAGCCCGGGTCGCGGTGTCGGTCGGGAGGTGACATACAATGAGCAGTTCTTC.

CDR3 residues: CASSHLQEYEQYF. In DNA form, the CDR3 reads TGTGCCAGCAGCCACTTACAGGAGTACGAGCAGTACTTC. This chain connects TRBV4-2 to TRBJ2-7; possibly TRBD1 for D (5 bases). Trimming pared 3 bases from V and 4 bases from J, leaving 10 bases between. The CDR3 runs 13 residues. Germline V CDR1 and CDR2: LGHNA, YNFKEQ.

V usage is TRBV28 and J usage is TRBJ1-2, with TRBD1 as a possible D gene (6 bases). CDR3 size: 16 residues. CDR1 is MDHEN, CDR2 SYDVKM, per germline. V gave up 5 bases and J gave up 8 bases, with 24 bases separating them. CDR3 region: CASSPFALGGAQGYTF. CDR3 bases: TGTGCCAGCAGTCCCTTTGCTCTAGGGGGGGCACAGGGCTACACCTTC.

This clonotype appeared many times. V is TRBV20-1 and J is TRBJ1-1; no definite D call. The germline V gene encodes CDR1 DFQATT and CDR2 SNEGSKA (reference sequence). V lost 0 bases and J lost 0, with 8 bases in between. The CDR3 is 14 amino acids. CDR3 amino acids: CSAREGGMNTEAFF. In DNA, the CDR3 is TGCAGTGCTAGAGAGGGAGGGATGAACACTGAAGCTTTCTTT.

This clonotype appeared a few times. V usage is TRBV5-5 and J usage is TRBJ2-3; 7 bases line up with TRBD1. The CDR3 extends over 14 amino acids. J lost 5 bases, V lost 4 bases, and 7 bases had no gene match. CDR1 is SGHKS and CDR2 is YYEKEE in the germline V gene (reference sequence). The CDR3 sequence: CASSLDRQGDTQYF. CDR3 in DNA: TGTGCCAGCAGCCTGGACAGGCAGGGAGATACGCAGTATTTT.

V usage is TRBV20-1 and J usage is TRBJ1-3; TRBD1 aligns across 7 bases. The J segment lost 7 bases and the V segment lost 0 bases, leaving 9 bases of the junction unmatched. Germline V gene sequence: CDR1 DFQATT, CDR2 SNEGSKA (reference sequence). CDR3 length equals 15 residues. The CDR3 protein is CSARDLGGAWNTIYF. The CDR3 bases are TGCAGTGCTAGAGATCTAGGGGGCGCGTGGAACACCATATATTTT.

The chain is built from TRBV6-2 or TRBV6-3 and TRBJ2-3; D is ambiguous. V gave up 8 bases and J gave up 2 bases, with 20 bases separating them. Germline CDR1 reads MNHEY; CDR2 reads SVGEGT. CDR3 length: 16 residues. DNA of the CDR3: TGTGCCAGCCGCGACATGGGCCGTCAACTCACAGATACGCAGTATTTT. Translating it yields CASRDMGRQLTDTQYF.

Many counts were recorded for this clonotype. The J gene is TRBJ2-1, the V gene TRBV7-2; TRBD2 agrees at 11 bases. The length of the CDR3 is 17 residues. Trimming removed 2 bases from V and 7 bases from J; junction bases left unmatched: 10. Germline loops: CDR1 SGHTA, CDR2 FQGNSA. CDR3 protein: CASSLQASASGRNEQFF. The CDR3 DNA is TGTGCCAGCAGCTTACAGGCTTCGGCTAGCGGGAGGAATGAGCAGTTCTTC.

This clonotype was counted a few times. The J gene is TRBJ2-7, the V gene TRBV29-1; possibly TRBD1 for D (5 bases). CDR1 SQVTM and CDR2 ANQGSEA come from the germline V gene. Trimming left V 5 bases short and J 0 bases short, with 14 bases between. CDR3 length: 14 residues. In DNA, the CDR3 is TGCAGCGTTAAGAGCAGGGCCGACTCCTACGAGCAGTACTTC. It is translated as CSVKSRADSYEQYF.

The chain uses TRBV10-1 and TRBJ1-1; 7 nucleotides align to TRBD1. Germline CDR1 reads WNHNN; CDR2 reads SYGVQD (reference sequence). The ends lost 6 bases at V and 5 bases at J; junction bases unmatched: 15. CDR3 length: 16 residues. The CDR3 DNA follows: TGCGCCAGCAGCAAACACCCGACAGGGAGGGGAACTGAAGCTTTCTTT. Translation gives CASSKHPTGRGTEAFF.

This clonotype appeared a few times. The rearrangement joins TRBV28 to TRBJ2-7, with TRBD1 matching over 7 bases. Trimming removed 10 bases from V and 0 bases from J; junction bases left unmatched: 6. Germline V CDR1 and CDR2: MDHEN, SYDVKM. The CDR3 sequence is 13 residues long. The CDR3 DNA sequence: TGTGCCACCGAGACAGGGAGCTCCTACGAGCAGTACTTC. Amino acids: CATETGSSYEQYF.

CDR3 nucleotides: TGTGCCAGCAGTTTATCCAGGGTTGAATCACCCCTCCACTTT. It specifies CASSLSRVESPLHF. V gene TRBV12-3 or TRBV12-4 combines with J gene TRBJ1-6; weak D call: TRBD1 (5 bases). V was clipped by 2 bases and J by 10 bases, with 12 bases between them. This CDR3 is 14 amino acids long.

This clonotype has only a few counts. This rearrangement joins TRBV7-9 to TRBJ2-1; D is uncertain. The V gene's germline CDR1 is SEHNR and CDR2 FQNEAQ (reference sequence). Trimming took off 3 bases at V and 7 bases at J, with 10 bases between the two ends. CDR3 length: 13 amino acids. This chain's CDR3 is CASSFDPWNEQFF. In DNA form, the CDR3 reads TGTGCCAGCAGCTTTGACCCGTGGAATGAGCAGTTCTTC. Complete variable domain (other parts from reference TRBV7-9 and TRBJ2-1): DTGVSQNPRHKITKRGQNVTFRCDPISEHNRLYWYRQTLGQGPEFLTYFQNEAQLEKSRLLSDRFSAERPKGSFSTLEIQRTEQGDSAMYLCASSFDPWNEQFFGPGTRLTVL.

This clonotype was found many times. V usage is TRBV7-8 and J usage is TRBJ1-2; maybe TRBD1 (5 bases). The germline CDR1 and CDR2 sequences are SGHVS and FQNEAQ. V lost 3 bases, J lost 4 bases, and 12 bases lay in between. This CDR3 contains 14 residues. The CDR3 DNA reads as TGTGCCAGCAGCTTCGGTCAGGGAACCTATGGCTACACCTTC. It codes for CASSFGQGTYGYTF. Full variable domain (outside the CDR3, taken from reference TRBV7-8 and TRBJ1-2): GAGVSQSPRYKVAKRGQDVALRCDPISGHVSLFWYQQALGQGPEFLTYFQNEAQLDKSGLPSDRFFAERPEGSVSTLKIQRTQQEDSAVYLCASSFGQGTYGYTFGSGTRLTVV.

This rearrangement joins TRBV29-1 to TRBJ2-1; D is possibly TRBD1 or TRBD2 (5 bases each). V was clipped by 4 bases and J by 12 bases, with 22 bases between them. This CDR3 contains 14 residues. The germline V gene has CDR1 SQVTM and CDR2 ANQGSEA. DNA for the CDR3: TGCAGCGTTGGTACGCTATTGGTGGGTGGGGGGCAGTTCTTC. Protein sequence: CSVGTLLVGGGQFF.

The chain has TRBV12-3 or TRBV12-4 and TRBJ2-1; TRBD2 matches 9 bases. V lost 1 base and J lost 7; bases outside the gene matches: 5. There are 15 residues in the CDR3. The CDR3 spells CASSLGGGATNEQFF. In DNA, the CDR3 is TGTGCCAGCAGTTTAGGCGGGGGGGCCACGAATGAGCAGTTCTTC.

The V gene is TRBV6-5, the J gene TRBJ2-1; D is unclear. This CDR3 has 17 residues. Germline CDR1 is MNHEY and CDR2 is SVGAGI. V was pared by 0 bases and J by 3 bases, with 15 bases between. This CDR3 reads CASSYSSSDWNYNEQFF. The CDR3 bases are TGTGCCAGCAGTTACTCGAGCTCCGATTGGAACTACAATGAGCAGTTCTTC.

The V call is TRBV6-2 or TRBV6-3, the J call TRBJ2-3; 10 bases are a match to TRBD2. Germline trimming cut 1 base from V and 5 bases from J; bases unmatched to any gene: 9. In germline, CDR1 is MNHEY, CDR2 SVGEGT. The CDR3 covers 17 residues. The chain's CDR3 is CASSYWSSGGAKDTQYF. The CDR3 DNA sequence: TGTGCCAGCAGTTACTGGTCCAGCGGGGGGGCCAAAGATACGCAGTATTTT.

The chain uses TRBV6-5 and TRBJ2-6; D uncertain. V lost 7 bases, J lost 0 bases, and 10 bases lay in between. The CDR3 length is 15 residues. Germline assignment: CDR1 MNHEY and CDR2 SVGAGI. CDR3 DNA sequence: TGTGCCAGCATTTTTAAGGGCTCTGGGGCCAACGTCCTGACTTTC. Translated, it gives CASIFKGSGANVLTF.

V gene TRBV20-1 combines with J gene TRBJ2-1; 10 bases map to TRBD2. Germline-derived CDR1 and CDR2 are DFQATT and SNEGSKA (reference sequence). With 6 bases clipped from V and 6 bases from J, the junction kept 11 bases outside the gene matches. The CDR3 extends over 15 amino acids. Written as DNA, the CDR3 is TGCAGTGCAGTGTCACTAGCGGGGTCATTCAATGAGCAGTTCTTC. Translating it yields CSAVSLAGSFNEQFF.

The rearrangement joins TRBV7-9 to TRBJ2-1, with D perhaps matching TRBD1 or TRBD2 (5 bases each). Trimming shortened V by 5 bases and J by 4 bases, and 18 bases separated the two germline ends. Germline CDR1 and CDR2: SEHNR and FQNEAQ (reference sequence). This CDR3 has 16 amino acids. CDR3 coding DNA: TGTGCCAGCAGCGCTTCCGGGACCCCGAAATACAATGAGCAGTTCTTC. Protein product: CASSASGTPKYNEQFF. Variable domain in full (rest from reference TRBV7-9 and TRBJ2-1): DTGVSQNPRHKITKRGQNVTFRCDPISEHNRLYWYRQTLGQGPEFLTYFQNEAQLEKSRLLSDRFSAERPKGSFSTLEIQRTEQGDSAMYLCASSASGTPKYNEQFFGPGTRLTVL.

V gene TRBV6-2 or TRBV6-3 combines with J gene TRBJ1-3; D is undetermined. V dropped 5 bases and J dropped 7 bases, with 15 bases sitting between them. The V gene's germline CDR1 is MNHEY and CDR2 SVGEGT. This CDR3 spans 14 amino acids. CDR3: CASSQSPIGNTIYF. The DNA for the CDR3 is TGTGCCAGCAGTCAAAGTCCAATCGGGAACACCATATATTTT.

This clonotype was found many times. The chain couples TRBV20-1 to TRBJ1-5; a weak D match, TRBD1 (5 bases). The germline V gene encodes CDR1 DFQATT and CDR2 SNEGSKA (reference sequence). This CDR3 is built from 15 residues. Trimming shortened V by 2 bases and J by 0 bases, and 11 bases separated the two germline ends. The CDR3 DNA sequence: TGCAGTGCTAGAAGGGACGAATATAGCAATCAGCCCCAGCATTTT. Protein sequence: CSARRDEYSNQPQHF.